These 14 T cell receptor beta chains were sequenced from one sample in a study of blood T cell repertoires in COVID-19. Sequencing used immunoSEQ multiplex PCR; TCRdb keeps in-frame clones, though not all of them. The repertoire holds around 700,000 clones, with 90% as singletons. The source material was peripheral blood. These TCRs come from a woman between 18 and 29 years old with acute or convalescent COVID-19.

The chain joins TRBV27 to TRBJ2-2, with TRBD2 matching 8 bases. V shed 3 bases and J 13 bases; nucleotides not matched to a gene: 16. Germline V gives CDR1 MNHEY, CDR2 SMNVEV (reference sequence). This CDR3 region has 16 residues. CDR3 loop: CASSFSPPGGGRGLFF. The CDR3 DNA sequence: TGTGCCAGCAGTTTCTCCCCGCCCGGGGGGGGGCGTGGGCTGTTTTTT.

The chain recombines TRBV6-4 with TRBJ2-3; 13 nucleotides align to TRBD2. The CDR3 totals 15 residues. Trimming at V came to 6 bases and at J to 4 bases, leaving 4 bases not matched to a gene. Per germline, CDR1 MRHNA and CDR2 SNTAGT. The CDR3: CASSVGLAGPDTQYF. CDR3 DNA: TGTGCCAGCAGCGTGGGACTAGCGGGGCCAGATACGCAGTATTTT.

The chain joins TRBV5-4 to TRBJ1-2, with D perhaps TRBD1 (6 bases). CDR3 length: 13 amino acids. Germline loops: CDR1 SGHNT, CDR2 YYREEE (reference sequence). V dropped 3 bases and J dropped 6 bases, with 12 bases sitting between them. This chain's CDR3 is CASSYLGADGYTF. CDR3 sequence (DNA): TGTGCCAGCAGCTACCTGGGGGCGGATGGCTACACCTTC. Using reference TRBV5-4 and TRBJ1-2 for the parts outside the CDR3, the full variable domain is ETGVTQSPTHLIKTRGQQVTLRCSSQSGHNTVSWYQQALGQGPQFIFQYYREEENGRGNFPPRFSGLQFPNYSSELNVNALELDDSALYLCASSYLGADGYTFGSGTRLTVV.

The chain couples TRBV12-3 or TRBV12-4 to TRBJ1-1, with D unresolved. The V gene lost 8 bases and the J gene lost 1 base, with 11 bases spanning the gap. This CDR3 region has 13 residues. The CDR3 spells CASCEGGNTEAFF. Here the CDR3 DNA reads TGTGCCAGCTGCGAGGGCGGGAACACTGAAGCTTTCTTT.

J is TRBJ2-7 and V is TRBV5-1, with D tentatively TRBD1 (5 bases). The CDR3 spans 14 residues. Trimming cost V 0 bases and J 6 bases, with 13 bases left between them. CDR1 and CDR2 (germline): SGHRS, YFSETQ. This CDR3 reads CASSLVQGPAEQYF. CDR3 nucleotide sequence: TGCGCCAGCAGCTTGGTTCAGGGCCCAGCCGAGCAGTACTTC.

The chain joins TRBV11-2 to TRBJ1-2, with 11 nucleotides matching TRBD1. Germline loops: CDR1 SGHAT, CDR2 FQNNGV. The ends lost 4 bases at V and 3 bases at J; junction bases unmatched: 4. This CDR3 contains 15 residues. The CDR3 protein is CASSSGQGADYGYTF. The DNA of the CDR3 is TGTGCCAGCAGCTCCGGACAGGGGGCTGACTATGGCTACACCTTC.

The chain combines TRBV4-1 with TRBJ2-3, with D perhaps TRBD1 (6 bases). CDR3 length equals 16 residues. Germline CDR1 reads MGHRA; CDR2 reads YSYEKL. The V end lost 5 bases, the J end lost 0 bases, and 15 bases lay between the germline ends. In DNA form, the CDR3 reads TGCGCCAGCAGCAAAAGGGGGTCCGACAGCACAGATACGCAGTATTTT. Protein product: CASSKRGSDSTDTQYF.

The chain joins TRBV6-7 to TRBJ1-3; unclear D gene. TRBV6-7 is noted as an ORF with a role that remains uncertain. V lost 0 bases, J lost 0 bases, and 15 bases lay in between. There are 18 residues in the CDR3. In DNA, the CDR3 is TGTGCCAGCAGTTACTCGAGGATAGGCAGCAACTCTGGAAACACCATATATTTT. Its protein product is CASSYSRIGSNSGNTIYF.

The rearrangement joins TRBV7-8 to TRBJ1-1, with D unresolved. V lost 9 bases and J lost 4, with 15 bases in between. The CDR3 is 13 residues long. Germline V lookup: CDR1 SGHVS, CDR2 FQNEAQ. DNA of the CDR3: TGTGCCAGTAAGACGCGGGGAGGCACTGAAGCTTTCTTT. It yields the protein CASKTRGGTEAFF.

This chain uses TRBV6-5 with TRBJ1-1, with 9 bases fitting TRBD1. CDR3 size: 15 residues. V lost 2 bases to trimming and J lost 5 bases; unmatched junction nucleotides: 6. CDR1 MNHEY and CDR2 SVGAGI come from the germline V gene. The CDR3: CASSYLTGGGTEAFF. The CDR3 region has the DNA TGTGCCAGCAGTTACCTAACAGGGGGCGGAACTGAAGCTTTCTTT.

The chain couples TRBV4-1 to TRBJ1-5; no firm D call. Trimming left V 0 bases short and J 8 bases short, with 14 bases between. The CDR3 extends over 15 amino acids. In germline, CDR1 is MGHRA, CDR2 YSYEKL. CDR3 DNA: TGCGCCAGCAGCCAAGAAGGCAGATCCGGGGAGCCCCAGCATTTT. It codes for CASSQEGRSGEPQHF.

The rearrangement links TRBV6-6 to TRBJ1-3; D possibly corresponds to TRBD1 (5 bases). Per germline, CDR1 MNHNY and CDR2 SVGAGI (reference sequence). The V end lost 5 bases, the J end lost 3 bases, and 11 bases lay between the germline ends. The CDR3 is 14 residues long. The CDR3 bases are TGTGCCAGCAGTAACCAGGGAATTGGAAACACCATATATTTT. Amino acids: CASSNQGIGNTIYF.

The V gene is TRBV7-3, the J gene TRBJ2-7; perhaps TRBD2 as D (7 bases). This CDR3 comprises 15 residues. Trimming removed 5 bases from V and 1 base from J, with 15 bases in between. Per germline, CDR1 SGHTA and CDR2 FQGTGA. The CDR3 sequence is CASSRGGGLSYEQYF. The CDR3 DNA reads TGTGCCAGCAGCCGAGGCGGGGGCCTTTCCTACGAGCAGTACTTC.

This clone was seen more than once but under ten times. CDR3 sequence: CASSYSQGSYGYTF. CDR3 coding DNA: TGTGCCAGCAGTTACTCCCAGGGTAGCTATGGCTACACCTTC. The genes are TRBV6-2 or TRBV6-3 and TRBJ1-2, with D possibly TRBD1 on 5 matching bases. Germline V lookup: CDR1 MNHEY, CDR2 SVGEGT. This CDR3 region has 14 residues. Trimming stripped 0 bases from V and 4 bases from J, with 9 bases between.